The T cell receptor (beta chain) described here comes from a study of CD8 T cells in ankylosing spondylitis (dated 2017 in TCRdb). At the level of the whole study: The study profiled T cell receptor beta repertoires in healthy donors and ankylosing spondylitis patients to find disease-linked TCR variants. In total, the full study cohort was made up of some 100 healthy donors and 20 to 25 ankylosing spondylitis patients. Peripheral blood samples were taken, and synovial fluid was additionally collected from ankylosing spondylitis patients. The paper's findings and limits, for the study overall: Some motif variants were previously reported in synovial fluid and blood of reactive arthritis patients, suggesting common disease-initiation mechanisms. In peripheral blood, the disease-linked clones were found at relatively low frequencies and had a CD8+ phenotype. A TCR beta motif of several highly homologous amino acid variants appeared characteristic of blood from ankylosing spondylitis patients. The disease-linked clones were reported to be significantly enriched in matched synovial fluid samples from ankylosing spondylitis patients.

Comment on this clonotype: Its binding antigen is unknown. Base qualities are not provided; no much larger clone lies one nucleotide away.

Instrument on record: Illumina HiSeq 2500. Quantitative 5'-RACE with molecular barcodes was used to prepare TCR beta libraries. The published analysis was carried out like this. A new computational method, built on a probabilistic model of VDJ rearrangement, was used to identify disease-linked TCR variants. TCRdb reprocessed the public reads (quality trimming at Q25 with fastp, clone calling with MiXCR) and kept in-frame beta chains. When rows share a CDR3 protein, they turn into one entry using the most common DNA and genes. TCRdb, rather than the study authors, made the V and J calls. This sample has hundreds of thousands of distinct CDR3 sequences in its table, and 12% of those were observed once. Approximately 0.51% of the sample belongs to the ten largest clones. The source of this sequence is a male donor with ankylosing spondylitis. The sequencing sample was made of blood, either unsorted or a sorted T cell fraction (not recorded which).

The nucleotide sequence reads as follows: TGTGCCAGCAGTTTTTCAGGGTCCGGGTCAAACATTCAGTACTTC. The resulting protein is CASSFSGSGSNIQYF. The chain is encoded by TRBV12-3 or TRBV12-4 joined to TRBJ2-4; tentative D gene TRBD1, with 5 bases matching. The CDR3 goes from the cysteine to the phenylalanine over 15 residues. Here the CDR3 DNA is all that survives: 45 bases in frame from base 1. V drops 3 bases and J drops 6 bases, leaving 15 bases in between.